This is a list of T cell receptor beta chains from one sample in a study of cytomegalovirus exposure and HLA in healthy donors. Assay used: immunoSEQ multiplex PCR; TCRdb lists only in-frame clones, some missing. Found here are tens of thousands of clones, around 81% of them singletons; the top ten hold 6.3%. Input material: PBMCs. Receptor source: a man aged 50-59 years in good health and CMV-seronegative. Each CDR3 is given with its conserved first and last residue. Each record gives: V gene, clone size, J gene, D gene, CDR3 DNA, CDR3 protein. A D gene is named only where the DNA matches it firmly. Clone size is stated in some rows and not others, as once, few, many or a class when expanded.

>TRBV7-2|NA|TRBJ2-7|TRBD2
TGTGCCAGCAGCTTGGGTCCGACCGGGGGGGTCTACGAGCAGTACTTC
CASSLGPTGGVYEQYF
>TRBV19|NA|TRBJ1-5|NA
TGTGCCGCTACCGGGGTGGCAGGAAATCAGCCCCAGCATTTT
CAATGVAGNQPQHF
>TRBV15|NA|TRBJ1-1|NA
TGTGCCACCAGATTTCAGGGCACTGAAGCTTTCTTT
CATRFQGTEAFF
>TRBV2|NA|TRBJ2-6|TRBD1
TGTGCCAGCAGGCTGACAGGGCGAGTTGGTGCTGGGGCCAACGTCCTGACTTTC
CASRLTGRVGAGANVLTF
>TRBV7-9|NA|TRBJ1-1|NA
TGTGCCAGCAGCGCGGATACACAGGTTGAAGCTTTCTTT
CASSADTQVEAFF
>TRBV10-3|NA|TRBJ1-5|TRBD1
TGTGCCATCAGTGCAGAGGGGGCTTGGAATCAGCCCCAGCATTTT
CAISAEGAWNQPQHF
>TRBV10-1|NA|TRBJ1-6|TRBD1
TGCGCCAGCAGCCGGGACAGGGATTCACCCCTCCACTTT
CASSRDRDSPLHF
>TRBV5-4|NA|TRBJ2-2|TRBD1
TGTGCCAGCAGCCGGTGGGACAGGAGCACCGGGGAGCTGTTTTTT
CASSRWDRSTGELFF
>TRBV19|NA|TRBJ2-3|TRBD1
TGTGCCAGTAGTACCAGGGGGCGTTTAGGAAGCACAGATACGCAGTATTTT
CASSTRGRLGSTDTQYF
>TRBV18|NA|TRBJ2-6|NA
TGTGCCAGCTCACCGGACAGCCCCTCTGGGGCCAACGTCCTGACTTTC
CASSPDSPSGANVLTF
>TRBV4-1|NA|TRBJ2-7|NA
TGCGCCAGCAGCCAACTCATATCCGGGACTGCTAATTACGAGCAGTACTTC
CASSQLISGTANYEQYF
>TRBV2|NA|TRBJ2-7|TRBD2
TGTGCCAGCACCACGACTAGCGGGAGGGGTTACGAGCAGTACTTC
CASTTTSGRGYEQYF
>TRBV9|NA|TRBJ2-2|TRBD1
TGTGCCAGCACGGGAGACAGGGGGCGAACCGGGGAGCTGTTTTTT
CASTGDRGRTGELFF
>TRBV5-1|NA|TRBJ2-5|NA
TGCGCCAGCACCTTATCGATCGGGAAAGAGACCCAGTACTTC
CASTLSIGKETQYF
>TRBV13|once|TRBJ2-7|NA
TGTGCCAGCAGCTCCGCGGGATCCTACGAGCAGTACTTC
CASSSAGSYEQYF
>TRBV27|NA|TRBJ2-7|TRBD1
TGTGCCAGCAGTTGGGACAGTTCCTACGAGCAGTACTTC
CASSWDSSYEQYF
>TRBV19|once|TRBJ2-7|NA
TGTGCCAGTAGGGGACGAATCAGGGGAGCCACCTACGAGCAGTACTTC
CASRGRIRGATYEQYF
>TRBV5-8|NA|TRBJ2-7|TRBD1
TGTGCCAGCCCCTCAGGATTTGTAAATTTTCTAGGACAGGAGGCAAACGAGCAGTACTTC
CASPSGFVNFLGQEANEQYF
>TRBV2|NA|TRBJ2-2|TRBD1
TGTGCCAGCAGTGTACCGGGACAGTCGGGGACCGGGGAGCTGTTTTTT
CASSVPGQSGTGELFF
>TRBV28|NA|TRBJ2-2|NA
TGTGCCAGCACTTTTCTGGGCCAGGGCACCGGGGAGCTGTTTTTT
CASTFLGQGTGELFF
>TRBV7-9|NA|TRBJ2-1|NA
TGTTCCAGCAGACCTTCGGACAATGAGCAGTTCTTC
CSSRPSDNEQFF
>TRBV20-1|once|TRBJ2-7|NA
TGCAGTGCTAGACCTCTCTCCGGGCAGTACTTC
CSARPLSGQYF
>TRBV6-5|NA|TRBJ1-2|TRBD1
TGTGCCAGCGCCCCTTCGGGACAGGGGGCTGGCTACACCTTC
CASAPSGQGAGYTF